One sample yielded the 14 T cell receptor beta chains listed below, sequenced in a study of blood T cell repertoires in COVID-19. TCRdb's table, derived via immunoSEQ multiplex PCR, lists solely in-frame clones and lacks some. This table has around 230,000 clones, about 81% appearing once. The sequenced material came from PBMCs or T cells enriched from blood (not recorded which). Receptor source: a man between 35 and 55 years old who had recovered from COVID-19.

In the case of this clone: An end of the junction does not agree with germline; a read error may underlie this. The chain is built from TRBV6-1 and TRBJ1-2, with 8 bases fitting TRBD1. CDR3 length: 13 residues. CDR1 MNHNS and CDR2 SASEGT come from the germline V gene. The chain's CDR3 is CASREDRGTGYTF. The CDR3 DNA follows: TGTGCCAGCAGGGAAGACAGGGGTACTGGCTACACCTTC.

The chain joins TRBV4-1 to TRBJ2-1; tentatively, D is TRBD2 (6 bases). The CDR3 length is 16 residues. V shed 0 bases and J shed 0 bases, with 9 bases lying between them. CDR1 and CDR2 (germline): MGHRA, YSYEKL. CDR3 sequence reads: CASSQEGTASYNEQFF. CDR3 sequence (DNA): TGCGCCAGCAGCCAAGAAGGGACTGCCTCCTACAATGAGCAGTTCTTC.

The genes are TRBV3-1 (or the pseudogene TRBV3-2) and TRBJ2-5; unclear D gene. Germline V gene lookup returns CDR1 LGHDT and CDR2 YNNKEL (reference sequence). V lost 0 bases, J lost 1 base, and 9 bases lay in between. The CDR3 is 15 amino acids. The CDR3 sequence is CASSQDLYSQETQYF. The CDR3 coding sequence is TGTGCCAGCAGCCAAGATCTATACAGCCAAGAGACCCAGTACTTC.

This chain joins TRBV7-6 and TRBJ1-1; the D gene is possibly TRBD1 (6 bases). V lost 2 bases and J 0 bases, leaving 10 bases between the germline ends. Germline loops: CDR1 SGHVS, CDR2 FNYEAQ. CDR3 size: 15 residues. The CDR3 nucleotides read TGTGCCAGCAGCTTATTAACAGGGATGAACACTGAAGCTTTCTTT. Its translation: CASSLLTGMNTEAFF. Variable domain in full (rest from reference TRBV7-6 and TRBJ1-1): GAGVSQSPRYKVTKRGQDVALRCDPISGHVSLYWYRQALGQGPEFLTYFNYEAQQDKSGLPNDRFSAERPEGSISTLTIQRTEQRDSAMYRCASSLLTGMNTEAFFGQGTRLTVV.

J is TRBJ2-5 and V is TRBV20-1; 9 nucleotides line up with TRBD1. The CDR3 is 15 residues long. J gave up 1 base and V 3 bases, and 6 bases lay outside the gene matches. Germline CDR1 reads DFQATT; CDR2 reads SNEGSKA (reference sequence). The CDR3 nucleotides read TGCAGTGCTAGTGGGACAGGGATGACCCAAGAGACCCAGTACTTC. Amino acid sequence: CSASGTGMTQETQYF.

The V call is TRBV2, the J call TRBJ1-4; 11 nucleotides agree with TRBD1. Germline V gene lookup returns CDR1 SNHLY and CDR2 FYNNEI. Unmatched junction bases numbered 5, after V lost 6 bases and J lost 5 bases. CDR3 length equals 15 residues. CDR3 sequence: CASRRGQGGNEKLFF. CDR3 nucleotides: TGTGCCAGCAGGAGGGGACAGGGGGGAAATGAAAAACTGTTTTTT.

This clone was detected once. This sequence joins TRBV6-5 and TRBJ2-7, with D possibly being TRBD2 (6 bases). Trimming took off 7 bases at V and 1 base at J, with 14 bases between the two ends. Germline values: CDR1 MNHEY, CDR2 SVGAGI. This CDR3 region has 14 residues. The CDR3 spells CASKEDYSSYEQYF. The CDR3 DNA is TGTGCCAGCAAAGAGGACTATTCGTCCTACGAGCAGTACTTC.

The V and J genes are TRBV14 and TRBJ2-7; 7 bases line up with TRBD1. Germline V lookup: CDR1 SGHDN, CDR2 FVKESK. Trimming at V came to 3 bases and at J to 2 bases, leaving 4 bases not matched to a gene. There are 14 residues in the CDR3. CDR3 amino acids: CASSQRQGPYEQYF. The CDR3 DNA is TGTGCCAGCAGCCAGAGACAGGGCCCCTACGAGCAGTACTTC.

V and J are TRBV30 and TRBJ2-7; 8 bases fit TRBD2. From germline, CDR1 is GTSNPN and CDR2 SVGIG (reference sequence). The CDR3 spans 16 residues. Trimming cost V 1 base and J 6 bases; bases outside gene matches: 14. The CDR3 region is CAWSAPIAGGRSEQYF. DNA for the CDR3: TGTGCCTGGAGTGCTCCCATTGCGGGAGGTAGGTCCGAGCAGTACTTC.

CDR3 protein: CSVSGTGKGQPQHF. CDR3 nucleotide sequence: TGCAGCGTTTCCGGGACAGGGAAAGGTCAGCCCCAGCATTTT. The chain carries TRBV29-1 and TRBJ1-5, with 9 nucleotides matching TRBD1. The CDR3 spans 14 residues. V trimming: 5 bases; J trimming: 6 bases; junction bases outside the gene matches: 8. CDR1 and CDR2 (germline): SQVTM, ANQGSEA.

This clone was seen just once. J is TRBJ1-2 and V is TRBV30, with a weak D call TRBD1 (6 bases). The germline CDR1 and CDR2 sequences are GTSNPN and SVGIG (reference sequence). The CDR3 is 14 residues long. V was cut by 3 bases and J by 8 bases, with 19 bases left in between. CDR3 sequence (DNA): TGTGCCTGGAGGGGGACAAGTGGGGCCATAGGCTACACCTTC. It codes for CAWRGTSGAIGYTF.

V gene TRBV19 combines with J gene TRBJ1-3; perhaps TRBD1 as D (5 bases). The length of the CDR3 is 16 residues. V lost 3 bases to trimming and J lost 0 bases, with 12 bases between them. Germline V gene sequence: CDR1 LNHDA, CDR2 SQIVND (reference sequence). This chain's CDR3 is CASSISPGFSGNTIYF. CDR3 coding DNA: TGTGCCAGTAGTATCTCGCCAGGGTTCTCTGGAAACACCATATATTTT.

J is TRBJ1-2 and V is TRBV29-1; D is unclear. CDR3 length equals 14 residues. V lost 1 base and J 5 bases, leaving 14 bases between the germline ends. Germline V CDR1 and CDR2: SQVTM, ANQGSEA. As DNA, the CDR3 is TGCAGCGTTGAAGGACTCCGAGGAGTTTATGGCTACACCTTC. Its translation is CSVEGLRGVYGYTF.

This clone was seen just once. The J gene is TRBJ2-1, the V gene TRBV7-8; D is possibly TRBD2 (6 bases). V lost 5 bases to trimming and J lost 5 bases, with 13 bases between them. In germline, CDR1 is SGHVS, CDR2 FQNEAQ. The CDR3 has 14 residues. The DNA of the CDR3 is TGTGCCAGCAGCCTTGGAGGGAGGAACAATGAGCAGTTCTTC. This translates into CASSLGGRNNEQFF.